These 6 T cell receptor beta chains were sequenced from one sample in a study of blood T cells in healthy people across ages (dated by TCRdb to between 2014 and 2017). Preparation of the library involved 5' RACE. The sequencer was an Illumina HiSeq 2500. A second 7 to 11 cycle PCR used a sample-barcoded 5' primer and a J-beta primer mix. TCRdb passed the public sequencing reads through fastp at Q25 and MiXCR, retaining productive beta sequences. Identical CDR3 proteins give one entry, which carries the most common genes and DNA. For this sample the table gives hundreds of thousands of distinct CDR3 sequences, of which roughly 53% were detected only once. The biggest ten clones account for 30% to 45% of the sample. The sequencing input was blood. These receptors all stem from a man in his fifties or sixties in good health.

This clonotype was seen once. V gene TRBV20-1 combines with J gene TRBJ2-1; D possibly matches TRBD1 or TRBD2 (6 bases each). Germline values: CDR1 DFQATT, CDR2 SNEGSKA (reference sequence). V gave up 4 bases and J gave up 7 bases, with 17 bases separating them. The CDR3 consists of 14 residues. The CDR3: CSANSGGFLNEQFF. The CDR3 DNA reads as TGCAGTGCTAACTCCGGGGGCTTTTTGAATGAGCAGTTCTTC.

This clonotype was seen repeatedly, ten times or more. This chain joins TRBV20-1 and TRBJ2-1; 7 nucleotides line up with TRBD1. The junction had 7 bases not matched to a gene; V was cut back by 0 bases and J by 5 bases. Germline V gene lookup returns CDR1 DFQATT and CDR2 SNEGSKA (reference sequence). This CDR3 spans 15 amino acids. DNA for the CDR3: TGCAGTGCTAGAGATTCGAGAACAGGGGACAATGAGCAGTTCTTC. Protein sequence: CSARDSRTGDNEQFF.

This clonotype was found a few times. This chain joins TRBV7-2 and TRBJ2-5; the D is unclear. Trimming left V 1 base short and J 0 bases short, with 12 bases between. CDR1 is SGHTA and CDR2 is FQGNSA in the germline V gene. CDR3 length: 16 residues. The CDR3, as DNA: TGTGCCAGCAGCTTAGACGCGAGCATATACCAAGAGACCCAGTACTTC. It yields the protein CASSLDASIYQETQYF.

This clonotype was seen a handful of times. This chain joins TRBV7-9 and TRBJ1-6, with D tentatively TRBD1 (6 bases). Germline V gene lookup returns CDR1 SEHNR and CDR2 FQNEAQ (reference sequence). V was clipped by 6 bases and J by 6 bases, with 9 bases between them. The CDR3 runs 13 residues. This CDR3 reads CASSRGSNSPLHF. The CDR3 DNA follows: TGTGCCAGCAGTAGGGGGTCTAATTCACCCCTCCACTTT.

This clonotype has a handful of counts. V gene TRBV10-3 combines with J gene TRBJ2-5; 10 bases agree with TRBD1. With V trimmed by 7 bases and J by 4 bases, 9 bases remained unmatched. Germline V gene sequence: CDR1 ENHRY, CDR2 SYGVKD. This CDR3 has 15 amino acids. CDR3 in amino acids: CAINPTGGGGETQYF. As DNA, the CDR3 is TGTGCCATCAACCCGACAGGGGGCGGGGGAGAGACCCAGTACTTC.

This chain joins TRBV4-2 and TRBJ2-1, with 8 bases fitting TRBD2. Germline CDR1 LGHNA, CDR2 YNFKEQ. V was clipped by 0 bases and J by 15 bases; unmatched bases: 10. The CDR3 loop spans 14 amino acids. This CDR3 reads CASSQETRAGARFF. CDR3 coding DNA: TGTGCCAGCAGCCAAGAGACCCGAGCGGGGGCCCGGTTCTTC.